A selection of T cell receptor beta chains follows, all from one sample in a study of OX40 agonist ivuxolimab in advanced cancers. The protocol was immunoSEQ multiplex PCR, while the TCRdb copy is restricted to in-frame clones and leaves out a portion. The sample includes roughly 81,000 clones, approximately 93% of them seen just once. The sample consisted of CD4+ or CD8+ T cells sorted from blood, taken in a trial of the OX40 agonist ivuxolimab. These receptors all stem from an adult with an advanced solid tumor such as melanoma, head and neck, liver or kidney cancer. Both conserved end residues are part of each CDR3. The D gene is left open where the match is weak. Not all rows give a size; the values are once, few, many and, for expanded clones, a class.

CDR3,DNA,V,size,J,D
CASDNRGLSGNTIYF,TGTGCCAGCGACAACCGTGGGCTTTCTGGAAACACCATATATTTT,TRBV2,NA,TRBJ1-3,NA
CATSRRQGLVTEAFF,TGTGCCACCAGCAGAAGACAGGGATTAGTCACTGAAGCTTTCTTT,TRBV15,once,TRBJ1-1,TRBD1
CATSNDRRPYEQYF,TGTGCCACCAGCAACGATCGGAGGCCATACGAGCAGTACTTC,TRBV15,NA,TRBJ2-7,NA
CASSLPTRARGYTF,TGCGCCAGCAGCTTACCCACAAGGGCTAGGGGCTACACCTTC,TRBV4-1,NA,TRBJ1-2,NA
CASSEPPGESTEAFF,TGCGCCAGCAGTGAGCCCCCAGGGGAGAGCACTGAAGCTTTCTTT,TRBV10-1,once,TRBJ1-1,NA
CASSGSSLNYGYTF,TGTGCCAGCAGTGGGAGTAGTCTTAACTATGGCTACACCTTC,TRBV6-1,NA,TRBJ1-2,NA
CASSPIAPGQGADTQYF,TGTGCCAGCAGCCCGATCGCCCCGGGACAGGGCGCAGATACGCAGTATTTT,TRBV7-9,NA,TRBJ2-3,TRBD1
CASSYPNGGELETQYF,TGTGCCAGCAGTTACCCAAATGGGGGGGAGCTGGAGACCCAGTACTTC,TRBV6-6,NA,TRBJ2-5,TRBD2
CASSRHTGGGSHETQYF,TGTGCCAGCAGCCGCCATACAGGGGGAGGTAGTCACGAGACCCAGTACTTC,TRBV7-8,NA,TRBJ2-5,TRBD1
CASRTTSGSYNEQFF,TGTGCCAGTAGGACCACTAGCGGCTCCTACAATGAGCAGTTCTTC,TRBV19,NA,TRBJ2-1,TRBD2
CASSVSGIGQETQYF,TGTGCCAGCAGTGTGTCCGGGATAGGACAAGAGACCCAGTACTTC,TRBV25-1,NA,TRBJ2-5,NA
CASSYGREQYF,TGTGCCAGCAGTTACGGTAGAGAGCAGTACTTC,TRBV6-6,once,TRBJ2-7,NA
CASSFRQEREFPSTDTQYF,TGTGCCAGCAGCTTCCGCCAAGAGAGAGAGTTCCCTAGCACAGATACGCAGTATTTT,TRBV13,NA,TRBJ2-3,NA
CSVHPGTGAYEQYF,TGCAGCGTACACCCCGGGACAGGGGCGTACGAGCAGTACTTC,TRBV29-1,NA,TRBJ2-7,TRBD1
CASSQDRGGSSYGYTF,TGCGCCAGCAGCCAAGATCGTGGAGGGAGCAGTTATGGCTACACCTTC,TRBV4-3,NA,TRBJ1-2,NA
CASSQGDRDYEQYF,TGCGCCAGCAGCCAGGGGGACAGGGACTACGAGCAGTACTTC,TRBV4-3,NA,TRBJ2-7,TRBD1
CASSAPGGRSIQYF,TGTGCCAGCAGCGCCCCAGGGGGCAGGAGCATTCAGTACTTC,TRBV5-4,NA,TRBJ2-4,TRBD1
CASQRYRDSRNYGYTF,TGTGCTAGTCAGAGGTACCGGGACAGTAGGAACTATGGCTACACCTTC,TRBV12-5,NA,TRBJ1-2,TRBD1
CASSSLVGGPYEQYF,TGTGCCAGCAGCTCACTAGTTGGGGGACCCTACGAGCAGTACTTC,TRBV11-3,NA,TRBJ2-7,NA
CASITGTIRFYGYTF,TGTGCCAGCATTACCGGGACCATAAGATTTTATGGCTACACCTTC,TRBV2,NA,TRBJ1-2,NA
CASGDSLSTDTQYF,TGTGCCAGCGGTGACTCACTTAGCACAGATACGCAGTATTTT,TRBV6-5,NA,TRBJ2-3,NA
CASTYKKQEDEQFF,TGTGCCAGCACTTACAAAAAACAGGAGGATGAGCAGTTCTTC,TRBV6-6,NA,TRBJ2-1,NA
CASSPGVRGGYTF,TGTGCCAGCAGCCCGGGGGTGAGGGGAGGCTACACCTTC,TRBV27,NA,TRBJ1-2,NA
CASSPGTGLLNTEAFF,TGCGCCAGCAGCCCCGGGACAGGCCTCCTGAACACTGAAGCTTTCTTT,TRBV4-1,NA,TRBJ1-1,TRBD1
CASGGDGYTF,TGTGCCAGCGGGGGAGATGGCTACACCTTC,TRBV9,NA,TRBJ1-2,NA
CASSAQGQGAFTEAFF,TGTGCCAGCAGCGCGCAAGGACAGGGGGCGTTCACTGAAGCTTTCTTT,TRBV9,NA,TRBJ1-1,TRBD1